These 13 T cell receptor beta chains were all obtained from the same sample, sequenced in a study of T cells in Graves' hyperthyroidism and ophthalmopathy. Amplification of TCR beta CDR3 regions used RNA as the template. In the first-round RT-PCR of the TCR CDR3, the HTBI primer set was used. TCRdb re-called the multiplex PCR reads through MiXCR, storing one row per CDR3 protein. Of fewer than 200,000 distinct CDR3 sequences listed, approximately 15% were seen once; the top ten hold under 35%. Sequenced sample: blood. These receptors came from a woman aged 50 to 65 with Graves' hyperthyroidism.

This clonotype was found once. Here the CDR3 omits its conserved ending phenylalanine or tryptophan, so a read error is the likely source. The CDR3, as DNA: TGTGCCAGCAGCTTAGCAGGGGGACAGGGCGGGGAAAAACTGTTTCTT. Encoded protein: CASSLAGGQGGEKLFL. This rearrangement joins TRBV7-3 to TRBJ1-4, with TRBD1 identical over 9 bases. The junction had 9 bases not matched to a gene; V was cut back by 2 bases and J by 8 bases. This CDR3 contains 16 residues. Germline lookup yields CDR1 SGHTA and CDR2 FQGTGA.

This clonotype was picked up many times. The V call is TRBV12-3 or TRBV12-4, the J call TRBJ2-3; D is ambiguous. The V end lost 3 bases, the J end lost 1 base, and 11 bases lay between the germline ends. The CDR3 contains 15 residues. CDR3 residues: CASSLSSWGTDTQYF. DNA of the CDR3: TGTGCCAGCAGTTTGTCTTCCTGGGGCACAGATACGCAGTATTTT.

There are many counts of this clonotype. V gene TRBV10-3 combines with J gene TRBJ1-2, with 7 positions matching TRBD1. V dropped 7 bases and J dropped 7; count of bases not matched to a gene: 6. CDR1 ENHRY and CDR2 SYGVKD come from the germline V gene. This CDR3 spans 12 amino acids. CDR3 nucleotides: TGTGCCATCACCGACAGGGTAACTGGCTACACCTTC. Encoded protein: CAITDRVTGYTF.

The V and J genes are TRBV12-3 or TRBV12-4 and TRBJ1-5; TRBD1 matches 7 bases. Losses at the gene ends were 3 bases for V and 4 bases for J; bases not matched to a gene: 6. The CDR3 runs 15 residues. The CDR3 bases are TGTGCCAGCAGTTTTGCGGCAGGGGGAAATCAGCCCCAGCATTTT. It specifies CASSFAAGGNQPQHF.

The chain employs TRBV18 and TRBJ1-1; no reliable D call. The CDR3 is 12 residues long. Germline V CDR1 and CDR2: KGHSH, LQKENI. V was clipped by 7 bases and J by 3 bases, with 9 bases between them. The CDR3 protein is CASLGSDTEAFF. CDR3 nucleotides: TGTGCCAGCTTGGGGTCAGACACTGAAGCTTTCTTT.

Regarding this clonotype: At one of its ends the junction is not consistent with the germline gene, which may arise from a read error. The chain couples TRBV20-1 to TRBJ2-5; D uncertain. The CDR3 has 14 amino acids. In germline, CDR1 is DFQATT, CDR2 SNEGSKA (reference sequence). The CDR3: CSARSLQSQGTQYF. CDR3 nucleotide sequence: TGCAGTGCTAGATCACTACAGAGCCAAGGGACCCAGTACTTC.

A few counts support this clonotype. The chain carries TRBV3-1 and TRBJ1-3, with D unclear. This CDR3 region has 14 residues. CDR1 is LGHDT, CDR2 YNNKEL, per germline (reference sequence). The V and J ends lost 4 bases and 10 bases respectively, with 17 bases between them. The CDR3 coding sequence is TGTGCCAGCAGCCCGATGACGGCGGGCGAAACCATATATTTT. It codes for CASSPMTAGETIYF.

V gene TRBV9 combines with J gene TRBJ1-6; 8 nucleotides agree with TRBD1. This CDR3 has 15 amino acids. Per germline, CDR1 SGDLS and CDR2 YYNGEE. J lost 7 bases, V lost 5 bases, and 8 bases had no gene match. The CDR3 DNA sequence: TGTGCCAGCAGGGATTCCGGGACAGGAAATTCACCCCTCCACTTT. Its translation is CASRDSGTGNSPLHF.

This clonotype was recorded many times. The chain combines TRBV7-9 with TRBJ2-7, with D possibly matching TRBD1 (6 bases). Trimming pared 2 bases from V and 2 bases from J, leaving 13 bases between. From germline, CDR1 is SEHNR and CDR2 FQNEAQ (reference sequence). CDR3 length equals 15 residues. The CDR3 DNA is TGTGCCAGCAGCTTACCGGGACACAGTACCTACGAGCAGTACTTC. This codes for CASSLPGHSTYEQYF.

This clonotype was counted only a few times. The chain joins TRBV20-1 to TRBJ2-5, with 12 bases identical to TRBD1. The germline V gene encodes CDR1 DFQATT and CDR2 SNEGSKA (reference sequence). The CDR3 length is 20 residues. The trim removed 0 bases at V and 4 bases at J, leaving 18 bases unmatched. The DNA for the CDR3 is TGCAGTGCTAGAGATAAAGGAGGGACAGGGGGCGCGGGGCCTCGAGAGACCCAGTACTTC. Translated, it gives CSARDKGGTGGAGPRETQYF.

In this sample, this clonotype turned up many times. The chain recombines TRBV27 with TRBJ1-5; D is uncertain. The germline V gene has CDR1 MNHEY and CDR2 SMNVEV (reference sequence). The CDR3 sequence is 14 residues long. V was cut by 5 bases and J by 3 bases, with 11 bases left in between. The CDR3 is CASSPRSNNQPQHF. In DNA form, the CDR3 reads TGTGCCAGCAGTCCCAGGTCCAACAATCAGCCCCAGCATTTT.

This clonotype was seen ten or more times. The J gene is TRBJ1-1, the V gene TRBV20-1; D not certain. The ends were cut back, 2 bases at V and 0 bases at J, with 10 bases in the middle. The germline V gene encodes CDR1 DFQATT and CDR2 SNEGSKA (reference sequence). This CDR3 comprises 14 residues. The CDR3 here is CSARPPWLNTEAFF. The CDR3 nucleotides read TGCAGTGCTAGACCTCCGTGGCTGAACACTGAAGCTTTCTTT.

This clonotype showed up many times. The genes are TRBV6-5 and TRBJ1-2; D possibly corresponds to TRBD1 (5 bases). CDR1 and CDR2 (germline): MNHEY, SVGAGI. Trimming took off 2 bases at V and 10 bases at J, with 11 bases between the two ends. The CDR3 extends over 12 amino acids. The CDR3, as DNA: TGTGCCAGCAGTTACGATCACGGGACCTACACCTTC. Translation: CASSYDHGTYTF.